This T cell receptor beta chain was captured in a study of PD-L1 blockade in urothelial cancer (TCRdb year 2017). General notes on the study: All patients started therapy in the mid-2010s and received atezolizumab 1,200 mg intravenously every 3 weeks. About 85% of the 29 patients were males with bladder-origin urothelial cancer, and about 65% of the roughly 30 reported a prior smoking history. Patients had an ECOG performance status of 0 or 1 and had received between 0 and 3 prior chemotherapy regimens. Blood samples were analyzed 3 weeks after the start of treatment (second dose) and 6 weeks after the start of treatment. Blood samples yielded a median of around 130,000 T cells and around 83,000 unique TCRs, with median clonality 0.080. An exploratory multi-omic analysis was conducted of the somatic, immune and clinical correlates of response to PD-L1 blockade with atezolizumab in urothelial cancer. Pretreatment tumor samples and matched peripheral blood, collected serially before and after atezolizumab treatment, underwent TCR sequencing. Durable clinical benefit was defined as a progression-free survival longer than 6 months, and TCR features were additionally tested against progression-free survival and overall survival. In the same patients who had TCR sequencing, pretreatment tumors also underwent whole exome sequencing and RNA sequencing. Durable clinical benefit was achieved by nine patients and was not achieved by 20 patients. Pretreatment blood TCR-seq was available for 30 or so patients, at least one posttreatment blood collection was obtained for 25 or so patients, and tumor TCR-seq was available for 25 or so patients. The study at large found these results: A pretreatment peripheral blood TCR clonality below the median was linked to improved progression-free and overall survival. Small sample size (n ≈ 28) and many exploratory analyses mean the results are intended to be hypothesis-generating. Greater expansion of tumor-associated TCR clones in peripheral blood 3 weeks after the start of treatment was observed in patients with durable benefit (n of about 21, p = 0.022).

To estimate absolute template abundance from read counts, synthetic TCR analog templates were spiked into each PCR. The immunoSEQ assay was used to amplify TCRbeta CDR3 regions from genomic DNA with bias-controlled V and J gene primers. Sequencing of rearranged TCRbeta segments was performed at approximately 20X coverage. In the paper's pipeline: Sequencing errors were corrected by clustering and CDR3s were annotated against IMGT to assign V, D and J genes. Downstream analyses used only productive TCRbeta rearrangements, leaving out any out-of-frame or stop-codon sequences. To compute clonality, Shannon entropy was normalized by the log of the number of unique productive sequences and then subtracted from one. Clones differing between time points or between blood and tumor were identified using Fisher's exact test with Benjamini-Hochberg correction, with an adjusted p below 0.01 applied as the threshold. In its TCRdb copy, this immuneACCESS table keeps in-frame sequences only and misses some clones. Where compared with another copy, unresolved V genes explain less than half of these, and the others have no known cause. The V and J calls and clone size are taken from that table; D and trimming were inferred from the DNA. This sample comprises more than 90,000 clones, around 93% of them detected only once. The ten largest clones capture 3% to 4% of the sample.

In the paper's terms, the time point label means: peripheral blood 6 weeks after treatment start. The cohort comprised fewer than 35 patients with locally advanced or metastatic urothelial carcinoma treated at Memorial Sloan Kettering on a trial protocol. Peripheral blood mononuclear cells were collected from each patient pretreatment and during treatment, giving between 1 and 8 total time points per patient. The Qiagen DNeasy Blood extraction kit was used to purify genomic DNA from total PBMCs and tumor samples. PBMCs were collected pretreatment and during treatment and were isolated and stored as previously described. Its CDR3 holds 12 amino acids, cysteine through phenylalanine. Only the CDR3 portion is preserved as DNA: 36 bases, with reading frame beginning at the first base. Looking up the germline V gene yields CDR1 MDHEN and CDR2 SYDVKM. A remark on this clone: The specificity of this receptor is unknown. The junction departs from germline at one end; a sequencing error may be responsible.

This receptor was obtained from a man aged 60-69 years with urothelial cancer. The starting material was PBMCs, obtained around atezolizumab (anti-PD-L1) treatment. Rearrangement joined TRBV28 to TRBJ2-1; 9 central nucleotides agree with TRBD2. The DNA reads TGTGCCAGCAGTCCCCTAGCGGGATCAAAGGTCTTC. It specifies CASSPLAGSKVF.